This T cell receptor beta chain was recorded in a study of blood T cell repertoires in COVID-19. The wider study: Acute and convalescent COVID-19 samples came from the United States, Italy and Spain.

Germline trimming cut 4 bases from V and 8 bases from J; bases unmatched to any gene: 4. The V gene's germline CDR1 is MNHEY and CDR2 SMNVEV (reference sequence). The CDR3 has 14 residues. Original handling: Using reference gene primer amplification, nucleated cell counts were estimated. Using immunoSEQ multiplex PCR, the repertoire was profiled, and TCRdb retains in-frame clones only, with some absent. V and J calls and clone size are those listed in that table; D and trimming were worked out from the DNA. The profile shows about 260,000 clones, roughly four fifths of them singletons. The sequenced sample was peripheral blood. The chain is built from TRBV27 and TRBJ2-2; 10 bases fit TRBD1. The receptor comes from a woman over 75 with acute or convalescent COVID-19. The CDR3 DNA follows: TGTGCCAGCAGTTCGACAGGGGGCCGAGGGGAGCTGTTTTTT. Encoded protein: CASSSTGGRGELFF.